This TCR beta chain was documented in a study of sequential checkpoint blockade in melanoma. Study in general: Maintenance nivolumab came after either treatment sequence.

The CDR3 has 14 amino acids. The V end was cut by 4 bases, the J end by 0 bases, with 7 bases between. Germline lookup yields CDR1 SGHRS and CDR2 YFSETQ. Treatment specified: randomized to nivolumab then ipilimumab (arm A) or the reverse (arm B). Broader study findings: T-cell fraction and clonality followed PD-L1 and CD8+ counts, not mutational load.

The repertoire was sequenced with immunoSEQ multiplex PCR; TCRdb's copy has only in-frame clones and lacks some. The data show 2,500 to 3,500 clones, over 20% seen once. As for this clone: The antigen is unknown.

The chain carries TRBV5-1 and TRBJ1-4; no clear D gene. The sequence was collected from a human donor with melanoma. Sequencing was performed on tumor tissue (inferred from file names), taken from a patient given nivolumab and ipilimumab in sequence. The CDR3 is CASSKSATNEKLFF. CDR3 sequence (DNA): TGCGCCAGCAGCAAGAGTGCAACTAATGAAAAACTGTTTTTT.